Presented here are 10 T cell receptor beta chains from one specimen sequenced in a study of response to subunit inactivated influenza vaccine (dated by TCRdb to between 2018 and 2020). Receptor amplification or capture employed RT-PCR. The sample was run on an Illumina HiSeq 2500. TCRdb took the public reads, trimmed them with fastp at Q25, ran MiXCR for clone calling and kept in-frame beta chains. Every entry covers one CDR3 protein and lists the most common genes and DNA from its rows. Counted in this sample were more than 400,000 distinct CDR3 sequences; approximately 10% of them appeared once. The leading ten clones occupy about 12% of the sample. What this sample's time point label stands for: more than 40 days after influenza vaccine administration. The material was PBMCs from blood, obtained more than 35 days after vaccination. These receptor sequences come from a man aged 50-60 years who received an inactivated influenza vaccine. Donor details come from another sample of the same person, matched by shared clones.

This clonotype came up many times. V usage is TRBV4-3 and J usage is TRBJ2-4; unclear D gene. Germline V CDR1 and CDR2: LGHNA, YSLEER. V was cut by 0 bases and J by 9 bases, with 12 bases left in between. The CDR3 spans 14 residues. In DNA form, the CDR3 reads TGCGCCAGCAGCCAAGATTACGGCCCAAGCATTCAGTACTTC. Translating it yields CASSQDYGPSIQYF.

The chain combines TRBV6-5 with TRBJ2-4, with 9 bases that match TRBD2. This CDR3 contains 17 residues. V was clipped by 0 bases and J by 1 base; unmatched bases: 4. Per germline, CDR1 MNHEY and CDR2 SVGAGI. Here the CDR3 DNA reads TGTGCCAGCAGTTACTCGGCCAGCGGGGGGGCCAAAAACATTCAGTACTTC. Its translation: CASSYSASGGAKNIQYF.

There are a few counts of this clonotype. The CDR3 loop is CASSFSRPGDETQYF. CDR3 nucleotide sequence: TGCGCCAGCAGCTTTAGTCGGCCCGGGGACGAGACCCAGTACTTC. This rearrangement joins TRBV5-1 to TRBJ2-5; D tentatively reads TRBD1 or TRBD2 (5 bases each). CDR3 length: 15 residues. Germline V CDR1 and CDR2: SGHRS, YFSETQ. V lost 2 bases and J lost 5, with 16 bases in between.

This clonotype was seen ten or more times. The J gene is TRBJ2-1, the V gene TRBV6-1; no definite D call. The CDR3 extends over 13 amino acids. From germline, CDR1 is MNHNS and CDR2 SASEGT. V was cut by 6 bases and J by 4 bases, with 10 bases left in between. The CDR3 here is CASRMTPYNEQFF. CDR3 coding DNA: TGTGCCAGCAGAATGACACCTTACAATGAGCAGTTCTTC.

This clonotype has ten or more counts. This sequence joins TRBV11-2 and TRBJ2-1; 10 positions match TRBD2. J was trimmed by 6 bases and V by 3 bases; bases with no gene match: 5. The CDR3 runs 15 residues. Germline lookup yields CDR1 SGHAT and CDR2 FQNNGV. The DNA for the CDR3 is TGTGCCAGCAGCTTTAGCGGGACTAGCGCCAATGAGCAGTTCTTC. Protein: CASSFSGTSANEQFF.

In this sample, this clonotype turned up many times. The chain uses TRBV27 and TRBJ2-1; 7 bases align to TRBD1. CDR1 is MNHEY and CDR2 is SMNVEV in the germline V gene (reference sequence). CDR3 length equals 14 residues. V shed 8 bases, J shed 9 bases, and the junction held 13 bases outside the gene matches. CDR3 nucleotides: TGTGCCAGCTCCGACGGGACAGCTGCTTTTGAGCAGTTCTTC. Protein product: CASSDGTAAFEQFF.

This clonotype was observed many times. The chain employs TRBV29-1 and TRBJ1-5; no clear D. The CDR3 is made up of 13 amino acids. Trimming took off 7 bases at V and 4 bases at J, with 14 bases between the two ends. Germline CDR1 is SQVTM and CDR2 is ANQGSEA. In DNA, the CDR3 is TGCAGCGCCTCTTTGGAGGCGAATCAGCCCCAGCATTTT. Translating gives CSASLEANQPQHF.

The rearrangement uses TRBV28 and TRBJ2-1, with D tentatively TRBD2 (6 bases). V lost 5 bases and J 10 bases, leaving 18 bases between the germline ends. The CDR3 consists of 14 residues. Germline V lookup: CDR1 MDHEN, CDR2 SYDVKM. Written as DNA, the CDR3 is TGTGCCAGCAGTCCGGGACCAACGGGACTGGAGCAGTTCTTC. The encoded protein is CASSPGPTGLEQFF. Variable domain in full (rest from reference TRBV28 and TRBJ2-1): DVKVTQSSRYLVKRTGEKVFLECVQDMDHENMFWYRQDPGLGLRLIYFSYDVKMKEKGDIPEGYSVSREKKERFSLILESASTNQTSMYLCASSPGPTGLEQFFGPGTRLTVL.

A few counts support this clonotype. J is TRBJ2-1 and V is TRBV7-2; 7 bases map to TRBD1. Trimming at V came to 2 bases and at J to 14 bases, leaving 9 bases not matched to a gene. The CDR3 has 13 residues. Germline CDR1 is SGHTA and CDR2 is FQGNSA. The CDR3 reads CASSLINRDREFF. For the CDR3, the DNA is TGTGCCAGCAGCTTAATAAACCGGGACAGAGAGTTCTTC.

This clonotype was seen many times. The gene calls are TRBV12-3 or TRBV12-4 and TRBJ2-1, with TRBD1 identical over 8 bases. The CDR3 has 13 residues. V lost 6 bases, J lost 8 bases, and 6 bases stayed unmatched. The CDR3 nucleotides read TGTGCCAGCAGGCCGGGACAGGCGTATGAGCAGTTCTTC. It codes for CASRPGQAYEQFF.